This T cell receptor (beta chain) comes out of a study of T cell repertoires in cytomegalovirus infection. Concerning this clonotype: Its antigen is undetermined.

TCRdb reprocessed the reads via MiXCR and lists one record per CDR3 protein. The sample yields some 900,000 distinct CDR3 sequences, around a third seen once. V shed 3 bases, J shed 1 base, and the junction held 1 base outside the gene matches. The V gene's germline CDR1 is LNHNV and CDR2 YYDKDF (reference sequence). The length of the CDR3 is 15 residues. This sequence joins TRBV15 and TRBJ1-3; TRBD1 agrees at 9 bases. This TCR was sampled from a human donor in good health (CMV status not recorded). Some clones in this sample may be carry-over from other donors' samples. This specimen consisted of cultured CD8+ T cells from PBMCs, obtained from culture after CMV antigen stimulation. CDR3 loop: CATSSDRGSGNTIYF. The DNA of the CDR3 is TGTGCCACCAGCAGCGACAGGGGGTCTGGAAACACCATATATTTT.